These 9 T cell receptor beta chains were all obtained from the same sample, sequenced in a study of T cell responses to AZD1222 COVID-19 vaccine. The assay was immunoSEQ multiplex PCR, and TCRdb's table has in-frame clones only and misses some. This table has over 150,000 clones, 90% appearing once. The material was peripheral blood, obtained on day 0 of AZD1222 vaccination. These receptor sequences come from an adult in good health.

This chain connects TRBV6-5 to TRBJ1-5; D is possibly TRBD1 (5 bases). The V gene lost 6 bases and the J gene lost 3 bases, with 12 bases spanning the gap. Germline V CDR1 and CDR2: MNHEY, SVGAGI. The CDR3 length is 14 residues. The CDR3 nucleotides read TGTGCCAGCAGGGGGGTAGGTCCCAATCAGCCCCAGCATTTT. Its translation is CASRGVGPNQPQHF.

CDR3 residues: CASSQGTASSYNEQFF. The CDR3 DNA is TGTGCCAGCTCGCAGGGGACAGCGAGCTCCTACAATGAGCAGTTCTTC. The J gene is TRBJ2-1, the V gene TRBV18, with TRBD1 identical over 7 bases. V was clipped by 6 bases and J by 0 bases; unmatched bases: 8. The CDR3 spans 16 residues. The V gene's germline CDR1 is KGHSH and CDR2 LQKENI.

The chain combines TRBV14 with TRBJ2-7, with 12 positions matching TRBD1. The CDR3 is made up of 15 amino acids. V lost 2 bases to trimming and J lost 4 bases; unmatched junction nucleotides: 3. Germline loops: CDR1 SGHDN, CDR2 FVKESK. CDR3 residues: CASSQTGQGAYEQYF. CDR3 coding DNA: TGTGCCAGCAGCCAAACGGGACAGGGGGCATACGAGCAGTACTTC.

The rearrangement links TRBV12-3 or TRBV12-4 to TRBJ1-2, with D uncertain. The V end lost 3 bases, the J end lost 9 bases, and 11 bases lay between the germline ends. The CDR3 has 12 amino acids. The DNA of the CDR3 is TGTGCCAGCAGTTTCAACCCTGCGAGCTACACCTTC. It is translated as CASSFNPASYTF.

This clone has only one observation. V is TRBV19 and J is TRBJ1-1, with 7 positions matching TRBD1. CDR1 and CDR2 from the germline V gene are LNHDA and SQIVND (reference sequence). Germline trimming cut 3 bases from V and 5 bases from J; bases unmatched to any gene: 3. CDR3 length: 13 amino acids. The CDR3 here is CASSMQQGTEAFF. The CDR3, as DNA: TGTGCCAGTAGTATGCAACAGGGGACTGAAGCTTTCTTT.

The chain employs TRBV10-2 and TRBJ2-5; D unresolved. V was clipped by 0 bases and J by 9 bases, with 17 bases between them. Germline CDR1 reads WSHSY; CDR2 reads SAAADI. The CDR3 consists of 15 residues. DNA for the CDR3: TGCGCCAGCAGTGAGTCAGGACGTAGGTTGTTGGCCCAGTACTTC. Protein: CASSESGRRLLAQYF.

The V gene is TRBV2, the J gene TRBJ1-2; the D gene is possibly TRBD1 (5 bases). Trimming left V 5 bases short and J 6 bases short, with 19 bases between. The CDR3 spans 15 residues. Germline V gene lookup returns CDR1 SNHLY and CDR2 FYNNEI. The CDR3 sequence: CASSPLLGGGNGYTF. The CDR3 nucleotides read TGTGCCAGCAGTCCCCTGCTGGGGGGAGGGAATGGCTACACCTTC.

The rearrangement uses TRBV6-5 and TRBJ1-1; D is possibly TRBD1 (5 bases). The CDR3 loop spans 13 amino acids. Germline assignment: CDR1 MNHEY and CDR2 SVGAGI. Trimming took 6 bases from V and 1 from J, leaving 9 bases between them. For the CDR3, the DNA is TGTGCCAGCAGCCTGGGGACGAACACTGAAGCTTTCTTT. It translates to CASSLGTNTEAFF.

The chain employs TRBV19 and TRBJ1-2; 9 bases are shared with TRBD1. Germline lookup yields CDR1 LNHDA and CDR2 SQIVND (reference sequence). J lost 4 bases, V lost 5 bases, and 11 bases had no gene match. The CDR3 covers 16 residues. This chain's CDR3 is CASSVDQQGAAYGYTF. The CDR3 DNA is TGTGCCAGTAGTGTCGACCAACAGGGGGCCGCCTATGGCTACACCTTC.